Listed below are T cell receptor beta chains from one sample, sequenced in a study of shared clonotypes between healthy human individuals. The method was immunoSEQ multiplex PCR; TCRdb's version includes in-frame clones alone and lacks a portion of them. The table includes about 500,000 clones, about 74% detected once. Sequencing was carried out using PBMCs. The receptors shown here come from a woman in her thirties or forties in good health. Some clones in this sample may be carry-over from other donors' samples. Both conserved end residues are part of each CDR3. D genes are given only for firm matches. Clone size appears in some rows only: once, few, many, or a class for an expanded clone.

CDR3 length | J gene | V gene | clone size | D gene | CDR3 DNA | CDR3 protein
15 | TRBJ1-1 | TRBV7-8 | NA | TRBD1 | TGTGCCAGCAGCTGGGGGACAGGGAGGGGGACTGAAGCTTTCTTT | CASSWGTGRGTEAFF
15 | TRBJ2-5 | TRBV7-9 | NA | TRBD2 | TGTGCCAGCAGAGTAGCGGGAGCCTCGGGGGAGACCCAGTACTTC | CASRVAGASGETQYF
15 | TRBJ1-1 | TRBV4-1 | NA | NA | TGCGCCAGCAGCCCAACGGGACAACTGAACACTGAAGCTTTCTTT | CASSPTGQLNTEAFF
13 | TRBJ2-7 | TRBV30 | NA | TRBD1 | TGTGCCTGGAGGCGGACAGGGGCCTACGAGCAGTACTTC | CAWRRTGAYEQYF
16 | TRBJ2-7 | TRBV7-2 | NA | NA | TGTGCCAGCAGCTTAGGGGGTCCACTCAAAGGGGGCGAGCAGTACTTC | CASSLGGPLKGGEQYF
13 | TRBJ1-5 | TRBV5-1 | NA | NA | TGCGCCAGCCGGACAGATAGCAATCAGCCCCAGCATTTT | CASRTDSNQPQHF
15 | TRBJ2-7 | TRBV9 | few | TRBD2 | TGTGCCAGCAGCGTAGGACTAGCGGGGGGCTACGAGCAGTACTTC | CASSVGLAGGYEQYF
12 | TRBJ1-1 | TRBV19 | NA | NA | TGTGCCAGTAGTATCAGCCGGACTGAAGCTTTCTTT | CASSISRTEAFF
12 | TRBJ2-3 | TRBV2 | few | NA | TGTGCCAGCAGGGCGATTACAGATACGCAGTATTTT | CASRAITDTQYF
13 | TRBJ2-7 | TRBV2 | NA | NA | TGTGCCAGCAGTGAGGGCAGGATGGCCGAGCAGTACTTC | CASSEGRMAEQYF
12 | TRBJ1-4 | TRBV27 | NA | NA | TGTGCCAGCAGTGCGGGATCGAGGAAACTGTTTTTT | CASSAGSRKLFF
14 | TRBJ2-3 | TRBV27 | NA | NA | TGTGCCAGCAGCCATTTAGCGGATACAGATACGCAGTATTTT | CASSHLADTDTQYF
16 | TRBJ1-4 | TRBV10-3 | NA | NA | TGTGCCACTTCCTCCCGGGGAGAAGCAACTAATGAAAAACTGTTTTTT | CATSSRGEATNEKLFF
20 | TRBJ1-4 | TRBV28 | NA | NA | TGTGCCAGCAGTTATACCCAGGTTTGGAGAGCGCGCGCAACTAATGAAAAACTGTTTTTT | CASSYTQVWRARATNEKLFF
15 | TRBJ2-3 | TRBV27 | NA | TRBD2 | TGTGCCAGCAGTTTAAATAGCGGGAGGTCAGATACGCAGTATTTT | CASSLNSGRSDTQYF
13 | TRBJ2-7 | TRBV10-2 | once | NA | TGCGCCAGCAGTGAGACAGGGTTAGTGGAGCAGTACTTC | CASSETGLVEQYF
14 | TRBJ1-2 | TRBV7-2 | NA | TRBD1 | TGTGCCAGCAGCCTGGACAGGAATAACTATGGCTACACCTTC | CASSLDRNNYGYTF
15 | TRBJ2-1 | TRBV28 | NA | TRBD1 | TGTGCCAGCAGTTTATTGGGACAGGGGATGAATGAGCAGTTCTTC | CASSLLGQGMNEQFF
14 | TRBJ2-2 | TRBV12-5 | NA | TRBD1 | TGTGCTAGTGCCCCGACAGGGGAGTCCGGGGAGCTGTTTTTT | CASAPTGESGELFF
15 | TRBJ2-3 | TRBV11-2 | NA | NA | TGTGCCAGCAGCTTTACCAGGTCTAGCACAGATACGCAGTATTTT | CASSFTRSSTDTQYF
13 | TRBJ2-1 | TRBV9 | many | NA | TGTGCCAGCAGCGCCGGACCCCGGGATATCGAGTTCTTC | CASSAGPRDIEFF
14 | TRBJ2-7 | TRBV19 | NA | NA | TGTGCCAGTAGTTTTAGCGGTACCCCCTACGAGCAGTACTTC | CASSFSGTPYEQYF
16 | TRBJ2-2 | TRBV19 | NA | TRBD2 | TGTGCCAGTAGTATAGGGACTAGCGGAAACACCGGGGAGCTGTTTTTT | CASSIGTSGNTGELFF
14 | TRBJ1-2 | TRBV7-8 | NA | TRBD1 | TGTGCCAGCAGCTTAGGAACAGGGGGCTATGGCTACACCTTC | CASSLGTGGYGYTF
13 | TRBJ2-5 | TRBV30 | many | NA | TGTGCCTGGAGTGATTTAGATAGGGAGACCCAGTACTTC | CAWSDLDRETQYF
13 | TRBJ2-1 | TRBV11-3 | few | NA | TGTGCCAGCACCCCAGGTGGAGGTCATGAGCAGTTCTTC | CASTPGGGHEQFF
17 | TRBJ2-6 | TRBV5-4 | NA | TRBD1 | TGTGCCAGCAGCCCGGGACAGGGGCGCTCTGGGGCCAACGTCCTGACTTTC | CASSPGQGRSGANVLTF
15 | TRBJ2-1 | TRBV5-4 | few | TRBD1 | TGTGCCAGCAGCTTGGACAGGGGGGCCTACAATGAGCAGTTCTTC | CASSLDRGAYNEQFF
12 | TRBJ1-1 | TRBV28 | NA | NA | TGTGCCAGCAGCCCCCCGGGCCATGAAGCTTTCTTT | CASSPPGHEAFF
14 | TRBJ2-2 | TRBV5-6 | NA | NA | TGTGCCAGCAGCTTGAACTTCCTCGGAGGGGAGCTGTTTTTT | CASSLNFLGGELFF
21 | TRBJ1-5 | TRBV9 | NA | TRBD1 | TGTGCCAGCAGCCCCATTTCTCCCGGCGTGGACAGGGATGATAGCAATCAGCCCCAGCATTTT | CASSPISPGVDRDDSNQPQHF
15 | TRBJ2-7 | TRBV30 | NA | TRBD2 | TGTGCCTGGAGTGTACGTGCGGGAGGGGGCTACGAGCAGTACTTC | CAWSVRAGGGYEQYF
14 | TRBJ1-3 | TRBV9 | NA | NA | TGTGCCAGCAGCACCGGGACGCCTGGAAACACCATATATTTT | CASSTGTPGNTIYF
13 | TRBJ2-1 | TRBV7-3 | NA | NA | TGTGCCAGCAGCTTGCAAGTCCGCAATGAGCAGTTCTTC | CASSLQVRNEQFF
14 | TRBJ1-2 | TRBV19 | NA | TRBD1 | TGTGCCAGTAGAGACCGGGACAGGGGCTATGGCTACACCTTC | CASRDRDRGYGYTF
15 | TRBJ1-2 | TRBV19 | NA | NA | TGTGCCAGTACCGCCGCTACGACAGCCTACTATGGCTACACCTTC | CASTAATTAYYGYTF
14 | TRBJ2-1 | TRBV2 | NA | NA | TGTGCCAGCAGTGAAGTGCAGCGGACCAATGAGCAGTTCTTC | CASSEVQRTNEQFF
13 | TRBJ2-2 | TRBV5-1 | NA | NA | TGCGCCAGCAGCCCCCTAGGGACCGGGGAGCTGTTTTTT | CASSPLGTGELFF
13 | TRBJ2-5 | TRBV4-1 | once | NA | TGCGCCAGCAGCCCGCGGTCGATGGAGACCCAGTACTTC | CASSPRSMETQYF
16 | TRBJ2-3 | TRBV5-6 | NA | NA | TGTGCCAGCAGCCCGGAGGGTTGGCCGATTGCAGATACGCAGTATTTT | CASSPEGWPIADTQYF
16 | TRBJ2-2 | TRBV19 | once | NA | TGTGCCAGTAGTCCATCATCGTCCGGGGGCACCGGGGAGCTGTTTTTT | CASSPSSSGGTGELFF
14 | TRBJ2-1 | TRBV2 | NA | NA | TGTGCCAGCAGTCTAATCGAAAGCAGGAATGAGCAGTTCTTC | CASSLIESRNEQFF
13 | TRBJ2-7 | TRBV5-6 | NA | NA | TGTGCCAGCAGCTTGGAACGGTCCTACGAGCAGTACTTC | CASSLERSYEQYF
17 | TRBJ2-6 | TRBV7-2 | few | TRBD1 | TGTGCCAGCAGCTTAGCCCAGGGGGCAGTTGGGGCCAACGTCCTGACTTTC | CASSLAQGAVGANVLTF
16 | TRBJ1-5 | TRBV5-6 | NA | NA | TGTGCCAGCAGTACCGCCAGAGGCACCTCCAATCAGCCCCAGCATTTT | CASSTARGTSNQPQHF
14 | TRBJ2-2 | TRBV27 | once | NA | TGTGCCAGCAGTTTAGGGACGAACACCGGGGAGCTGTTTTTT | CASSLGTNTGELFF
16 | TRBJ2-2 | TRBV19 | NA | TRBD1 | TGTGCCAGTAAGATCCACAGGGGCGAAAACACCGGGGAGCTGTTTTTT | CASKIHRGENTGELFF
16 | TRBJ2-7 | TRBV14 | NA | NA | TGTGCCAGCAGCCAAGGAGGAAGGGTGTACTCCTACGAGCAGTACTTC | CASSQGGRVYSYEQYF
15 | TRBJ1-2 | TRBV4-2 | once | NA | TGTGCCAGCAGCCAAGGCGACTGGGGGGCGGACGGCTACACCTTC | CASSQGDWGADGYTF
15 | TRBJ2-3 | TRBV7-2 | NA | TRBD2 | TGTGCCAGCAGCGCCTCCGGGACTAGCCTAGATACGCAGTATTTT | CASSASGTSLDTQYF